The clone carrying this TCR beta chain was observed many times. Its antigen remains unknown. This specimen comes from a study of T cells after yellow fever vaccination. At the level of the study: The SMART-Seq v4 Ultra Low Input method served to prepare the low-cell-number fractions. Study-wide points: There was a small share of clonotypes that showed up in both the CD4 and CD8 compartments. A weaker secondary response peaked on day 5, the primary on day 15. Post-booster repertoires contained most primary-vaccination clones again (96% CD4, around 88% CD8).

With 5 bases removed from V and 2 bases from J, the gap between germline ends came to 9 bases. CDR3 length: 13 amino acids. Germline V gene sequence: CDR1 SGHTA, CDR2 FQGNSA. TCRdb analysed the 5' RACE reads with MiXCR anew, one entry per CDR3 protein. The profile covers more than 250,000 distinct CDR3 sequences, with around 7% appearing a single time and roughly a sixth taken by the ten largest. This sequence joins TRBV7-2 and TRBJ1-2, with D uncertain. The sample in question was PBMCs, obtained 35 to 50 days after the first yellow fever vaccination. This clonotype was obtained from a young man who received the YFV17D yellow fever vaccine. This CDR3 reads CASSRAGNYGYTF. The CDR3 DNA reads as TGTGCCAGCAGCCGAGCCGGGAACTATGGCTACACCTTC.